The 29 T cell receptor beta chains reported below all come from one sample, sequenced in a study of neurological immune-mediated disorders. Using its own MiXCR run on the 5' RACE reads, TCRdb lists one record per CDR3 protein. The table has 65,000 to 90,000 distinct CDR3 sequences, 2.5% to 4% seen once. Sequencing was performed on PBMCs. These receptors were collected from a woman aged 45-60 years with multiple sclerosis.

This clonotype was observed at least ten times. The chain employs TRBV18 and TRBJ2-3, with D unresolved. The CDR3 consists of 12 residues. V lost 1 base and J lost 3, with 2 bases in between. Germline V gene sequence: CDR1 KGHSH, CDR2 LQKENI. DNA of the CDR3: TGTGCCAGCTCACCACAAACAGATACGCAGTATTTT. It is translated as CASSPQTDTQYF.

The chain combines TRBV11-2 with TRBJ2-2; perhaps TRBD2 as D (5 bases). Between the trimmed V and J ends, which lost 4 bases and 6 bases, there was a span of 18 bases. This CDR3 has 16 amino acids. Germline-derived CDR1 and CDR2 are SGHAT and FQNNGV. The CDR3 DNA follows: TGTGCCAGCAGCTCACCCACCGGGGTGGACCCCGGGGAGCTGTTTTTT. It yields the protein CASSSPTGVDPGELFF.

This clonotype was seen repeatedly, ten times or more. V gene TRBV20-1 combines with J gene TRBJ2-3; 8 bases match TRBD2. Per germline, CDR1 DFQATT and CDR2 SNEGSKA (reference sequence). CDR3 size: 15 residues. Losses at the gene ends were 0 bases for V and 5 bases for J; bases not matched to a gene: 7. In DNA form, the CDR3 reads TGCAGTGCTAGAGATCGGGGGGGGCCGGGAGATACGCAGTATTTT. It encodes CSARDRGGPGDTQYF.

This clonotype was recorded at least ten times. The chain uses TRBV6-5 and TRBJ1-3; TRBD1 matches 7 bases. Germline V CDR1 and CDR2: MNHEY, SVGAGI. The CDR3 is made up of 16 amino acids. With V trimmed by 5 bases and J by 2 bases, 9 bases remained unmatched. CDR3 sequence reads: CASSPTGGGPGNTIYF. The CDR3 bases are TGTGCCAGCAGTCCCACCGGAGGGGGCCCTGGAAACACCATATATTTT.

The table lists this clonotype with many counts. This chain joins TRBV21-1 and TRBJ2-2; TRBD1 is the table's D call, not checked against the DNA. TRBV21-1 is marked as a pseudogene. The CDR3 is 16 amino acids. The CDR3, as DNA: TGTGCCAGCATCCGCGGGACAGGGGCTTGTACCGGGGAGCTGTTTTTT. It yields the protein CASIRGTGACTGELFF.

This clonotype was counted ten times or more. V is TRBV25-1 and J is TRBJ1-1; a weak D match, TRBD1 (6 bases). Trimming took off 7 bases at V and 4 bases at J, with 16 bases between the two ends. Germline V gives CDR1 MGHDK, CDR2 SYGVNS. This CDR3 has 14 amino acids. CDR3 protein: CASTLTGPSTEAFF. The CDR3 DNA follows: TGTGCCAGCACATTAACAGGGCCATCCACTGAAGCTTTCTTT.

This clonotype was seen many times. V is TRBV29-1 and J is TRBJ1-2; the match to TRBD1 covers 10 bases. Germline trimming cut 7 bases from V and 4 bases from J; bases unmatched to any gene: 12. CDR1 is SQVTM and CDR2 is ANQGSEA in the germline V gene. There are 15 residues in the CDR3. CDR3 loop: CSARDRGWSGYGYTF. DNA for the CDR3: TGCAGCGCCCGGGACAGGGGATGGAGTGGCTATGGCTACACCTTC.

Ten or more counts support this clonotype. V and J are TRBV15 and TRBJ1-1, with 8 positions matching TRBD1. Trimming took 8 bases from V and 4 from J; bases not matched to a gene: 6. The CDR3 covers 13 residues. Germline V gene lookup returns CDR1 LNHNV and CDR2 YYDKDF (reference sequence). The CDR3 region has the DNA TGTGCCACCGCCCTTACAGGGGGCACTGAAGCTTTCTTT. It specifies CATALTGGTEAFF.

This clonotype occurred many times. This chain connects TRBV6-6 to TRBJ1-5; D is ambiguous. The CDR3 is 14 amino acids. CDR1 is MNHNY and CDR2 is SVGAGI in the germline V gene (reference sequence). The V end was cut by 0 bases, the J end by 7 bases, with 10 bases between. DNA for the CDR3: TGTGCCAGCAGTTACTCTGACGGATGGCAGCCCCAGCATTTT. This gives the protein CASSYSDGWQPQHF.

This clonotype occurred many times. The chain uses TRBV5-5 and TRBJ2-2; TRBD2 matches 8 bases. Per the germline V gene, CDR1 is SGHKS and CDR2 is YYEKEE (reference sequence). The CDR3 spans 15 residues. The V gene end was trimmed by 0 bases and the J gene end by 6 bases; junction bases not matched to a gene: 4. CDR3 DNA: TGTGCCAGCAGCTTGGCTCCCGGGAGGGCCGGGGAGCTGTTTTTT. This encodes CASSLAPGRAGELFF. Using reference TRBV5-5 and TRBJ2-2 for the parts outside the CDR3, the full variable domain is DAGVTQSPTHLIKTRGQQVTLRCSPISGHKSVSWYQQVLGQGPQFIFQYYEKEERGRGNFPDRFSARQFPNYSSELNVNALLLGDSALYLCASSLAPGRAGELFFGEGSRLTVL.

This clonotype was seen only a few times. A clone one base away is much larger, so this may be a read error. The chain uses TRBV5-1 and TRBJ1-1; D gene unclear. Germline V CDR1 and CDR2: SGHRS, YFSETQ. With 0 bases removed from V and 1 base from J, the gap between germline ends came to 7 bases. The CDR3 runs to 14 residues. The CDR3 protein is CASSLATPNTEAFF. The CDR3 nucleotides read TGCGCCAGCAGCTTGGCCACCCCGAACACTGAAGCTTTCTTT. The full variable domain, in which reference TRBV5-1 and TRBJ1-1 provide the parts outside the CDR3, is KAGVTQTPRYLIKTRGQQVTLSCSPISGHRSVSWYQQTPGQGLQFLFEYFSETQRNKGNFPGRFSGRQFSNSRSEMNVSTLELGDSALYLCASSLATPNTEAFFGQGTRLTVV.

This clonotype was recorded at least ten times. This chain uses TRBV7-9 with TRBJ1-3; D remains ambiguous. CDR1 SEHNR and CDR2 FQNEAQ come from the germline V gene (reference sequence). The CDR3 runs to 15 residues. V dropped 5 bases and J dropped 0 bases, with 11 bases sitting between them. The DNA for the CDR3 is TGTGCCAGCAGCCCTTACCAGAGCTCTGGAAACACCATATATTTT. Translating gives CASSPYQSSGNTIYF.

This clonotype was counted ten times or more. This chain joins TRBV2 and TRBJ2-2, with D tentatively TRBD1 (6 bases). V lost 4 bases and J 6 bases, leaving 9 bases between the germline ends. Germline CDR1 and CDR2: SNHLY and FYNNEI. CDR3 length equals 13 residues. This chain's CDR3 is CASSAQGPGELFF. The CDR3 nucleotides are TGTGCCAGCAGTGCGCAGGGGCCCGGGGAGCTGTTTTTT.

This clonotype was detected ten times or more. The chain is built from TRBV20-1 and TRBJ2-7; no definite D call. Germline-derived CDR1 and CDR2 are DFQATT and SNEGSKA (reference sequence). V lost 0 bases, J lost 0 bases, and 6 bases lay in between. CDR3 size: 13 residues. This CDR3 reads CSARDQTSYEQYF. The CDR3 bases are TGCAGTGCTAGAGATCAAACCTCCTACGAGCAGTACTTC.

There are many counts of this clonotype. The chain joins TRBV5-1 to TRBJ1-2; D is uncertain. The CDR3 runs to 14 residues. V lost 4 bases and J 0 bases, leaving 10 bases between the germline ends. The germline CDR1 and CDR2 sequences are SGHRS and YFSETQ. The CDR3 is CASSPPQTNYGYTF. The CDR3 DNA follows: TGCGCCAGCAGCCCACCGCAGACTAACTATGGCTACACCTTC.

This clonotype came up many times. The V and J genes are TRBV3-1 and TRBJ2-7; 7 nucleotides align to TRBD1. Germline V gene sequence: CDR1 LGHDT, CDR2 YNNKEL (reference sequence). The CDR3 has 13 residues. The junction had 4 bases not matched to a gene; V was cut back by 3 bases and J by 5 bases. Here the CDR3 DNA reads TGTGCCAGCAGCCATGGACAGGCCAACGAGCAGTACGTC. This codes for CASSHGQANEQYV.

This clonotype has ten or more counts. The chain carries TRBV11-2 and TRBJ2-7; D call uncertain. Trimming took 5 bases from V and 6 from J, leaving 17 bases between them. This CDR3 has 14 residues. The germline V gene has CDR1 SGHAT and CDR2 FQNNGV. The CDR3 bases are TGTGCCAGCAGCCCCCTTAAGGGTGGGCTCGAGCAGTACTTC. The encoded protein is CASSPLKGGLEQYF.

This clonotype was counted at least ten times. CDR3 DNA: TGTGCCAGCAGCTTAATAGGGTCTTTCACAGATACGCAGTATTTT. It yields the protein CASSLIGSFTDTQYF. The chain links TRBV7-2 to TRBJ2-3; no reliable D call. There are 15 residues in the CDR3. Germline V gives CDR1 SGHTA, CDR2 FQGNSA. Trimming took off 2 bases at V and 2 bases at J, with 11 bases between the two ends.

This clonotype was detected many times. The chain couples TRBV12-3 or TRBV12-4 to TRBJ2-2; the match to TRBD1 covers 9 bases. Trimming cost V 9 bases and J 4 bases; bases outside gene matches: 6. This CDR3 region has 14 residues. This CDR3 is CASLGQGFTGELFF. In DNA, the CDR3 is TGTGCCAGTCTAGGACAGGGGTTCACCGGGGAGCTGTTTTTT.

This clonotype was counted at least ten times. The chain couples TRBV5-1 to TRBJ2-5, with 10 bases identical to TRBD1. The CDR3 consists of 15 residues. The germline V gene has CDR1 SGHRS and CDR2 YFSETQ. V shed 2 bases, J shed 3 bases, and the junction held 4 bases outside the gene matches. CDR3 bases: TGCGCCAGCAGCTTTTCCGGGACAGGGGAAGAGACCCAGTACTTC. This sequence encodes CASSFSGTGEETQYF. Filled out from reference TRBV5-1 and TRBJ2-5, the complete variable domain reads KAGVTQTPRYLIKTRGQQVTLSCSPISGHRSVSWYQQTPGQGLQFLFEYFSETQRNKGNFPGRFSGRQFSNSRSEMNVSTLELGDSALYLCASSFSGTGEETQYFGPGTRLLVL.

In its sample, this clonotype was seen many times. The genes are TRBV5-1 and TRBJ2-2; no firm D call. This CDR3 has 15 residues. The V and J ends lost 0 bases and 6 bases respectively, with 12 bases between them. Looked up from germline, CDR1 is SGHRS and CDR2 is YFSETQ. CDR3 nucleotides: TGCGCCAGCAGCTTGGATCCCCGGTGGGCCGGGGAGCTGTTTTTT. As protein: CASSLDPRWAGELFF.

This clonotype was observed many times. The CDR3 spells CASSRGGPNQPQHF. In nucleotides, the CDR3 is TGCGCCAGCAGCCGCGGGGGCCCTAATCAGCCCCAGCATTTT. This chain links TRBV5-1 with TRBJ1-5, with a possible D match to TRBD1 (6 bases). Germline lookup yields CDR1 SGHRS and CDR2 YFSETQ. The V gene lost 4 bases and the J gene lost 4 bases, with 12 bases spanning the gap. The CDR3 covers 14 residues. Supplemented by reference TRBV5-1 and TRBJ1-5, the full variable domain reads KAGVTQTPRYLIKTRGQQVTLSCSPISGHRSVSWYQQTPGQGLQFLFEYFSETQRNKGNFPGRFSGRQFSNSRSEMNVSTLELGDSALYLCASSRGGPNQPQHFGDGTRLSIL.

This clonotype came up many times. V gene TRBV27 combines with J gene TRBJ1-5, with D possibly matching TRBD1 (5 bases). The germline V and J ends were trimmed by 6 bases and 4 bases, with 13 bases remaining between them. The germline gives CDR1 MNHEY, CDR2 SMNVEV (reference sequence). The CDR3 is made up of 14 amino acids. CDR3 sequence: CASRLRGSNQPQHF. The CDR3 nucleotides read TGTGCCAGCAGGCTCCGGGGCTCTAATCAGCCCCAGCATTTT.

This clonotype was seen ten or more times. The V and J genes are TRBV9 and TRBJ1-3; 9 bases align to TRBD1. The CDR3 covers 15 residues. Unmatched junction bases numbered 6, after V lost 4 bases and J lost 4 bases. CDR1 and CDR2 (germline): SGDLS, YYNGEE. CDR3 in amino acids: CASSTKGQGGNTIYF. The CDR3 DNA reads TGTGCCAGCAGCACCAAGGGACAGGGAGGAAACACCATATATTTT.

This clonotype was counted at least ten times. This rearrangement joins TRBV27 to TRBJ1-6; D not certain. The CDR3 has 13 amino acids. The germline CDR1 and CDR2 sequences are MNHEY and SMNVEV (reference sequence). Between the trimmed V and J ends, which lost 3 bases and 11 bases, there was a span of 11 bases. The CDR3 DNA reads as TGTGCCAGCAGTTTTGGGCAGGTCGCACCCCTCCACTTT. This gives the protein CASSFGQVAPLHF.

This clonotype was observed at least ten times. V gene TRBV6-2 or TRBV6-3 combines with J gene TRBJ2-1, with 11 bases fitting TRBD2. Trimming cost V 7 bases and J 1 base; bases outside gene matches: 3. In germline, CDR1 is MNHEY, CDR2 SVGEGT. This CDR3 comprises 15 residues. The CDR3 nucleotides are TGTGCCAGCACCCTAGCGGGAGGTTCCTACAATGAGCAGTTCTTC. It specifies CASTLAGGSYNEQFF.

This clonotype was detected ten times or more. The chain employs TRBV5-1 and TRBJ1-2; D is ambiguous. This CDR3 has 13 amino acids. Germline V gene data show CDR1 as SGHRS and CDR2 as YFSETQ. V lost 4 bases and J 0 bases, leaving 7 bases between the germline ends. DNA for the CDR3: TGCGCCAGCAGCGGCCAGACTAACTATGGCTACACCTTC. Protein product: CASSGQTNYGYTF.

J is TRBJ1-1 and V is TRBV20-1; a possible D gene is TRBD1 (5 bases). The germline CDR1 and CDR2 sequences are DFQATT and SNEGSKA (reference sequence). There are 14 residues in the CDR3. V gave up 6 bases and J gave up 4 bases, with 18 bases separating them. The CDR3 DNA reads TGCAGTGCGAAGGCCGGCGGGGCGAGCACTGAAGCTTTCTTT. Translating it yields CSAKAGGASTEAFF.

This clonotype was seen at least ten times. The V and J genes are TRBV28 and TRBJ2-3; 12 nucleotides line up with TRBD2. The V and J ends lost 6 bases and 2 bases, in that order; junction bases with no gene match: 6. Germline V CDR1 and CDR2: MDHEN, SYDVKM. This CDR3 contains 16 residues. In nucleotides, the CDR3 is TGTGCCAGCAGCTATACTAGCGGGAGGCCCACAGATACGCAGTATTTT. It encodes CASSYTSGRPTDTQYF.